This TCR beta chain appears in the sequencing data of a study of radiotherapy plus CTLA-4 blockade in lung cancer. At the level of the study: Among enrolled patients, 15% to 20% responded and around 30% achieved disease control.

Sequencing was performed with immunoSEQ multiplex PCR; in TCRdb, only in-frame clones are kept and a portion is missing. The sample lists around 80,000 clones, roughly 87% occurring once. Germline V gives CDR1 SGHAT, CDR2 FQNNGV. This CDR3 comprises 15 residues. Trimming cost V 2 bases and J 2 bases; bases outside gene matches: 3. This sequence joins TRBV11-2 and TRBJ1-1, with 9 bases that match TRBD1. This clonotype originated in a human donor with non-small cell lung cancer who had stable disease on radiotherapy plus ipilimumab. The sequencing here drew on peripheral blood, taken from a patient treated with radiotherapy plus ipilimumab. DNA of the CDR3: TGTGCCAGCAGCTTACCTACAGGGGGCAACACTGAAGCTTTCTTT. Protein sequence: CASSLPTGGNTEAFF.